This entry is about one TCR beta chain. This record belongs to a study of tumor and adjacent non-tumor tissue in lung cancer. The template was RNA from unsorted bulk tissue. The normal lung tissue was taken more than 3 cm from the tumor edge. A modified ARM-PCR protocol with three rounds of nested PCR amplified TCRbeta. TCRdb re-called the multiplex PCR reads through MiXCR, storing one row per CDR3 protein. In the table there are more than 75,000 distinct CDR3 sequences, less than 85% of which are singletons. V was cut by 7 bases and J by 0 bases, with 19 bases left in between. Germline-derived CDR1 and CDR2 are SGHAT and FQNNGV. The CDR3 has 16 amino acids.

This clonotype was sampled from a man aged 55-75 years with small cell lung cancer. The chain uses TRBV11-2 and TRBJ2-7; tentatively, D is TRBD2 (7 bases). The sequenced sample was distant non-tumor lung tissue. The CDR3 coding sequence is TGTGCCAGCAACCGTGGGAGGGGGACTCTCTCCTACGAGCAGTACTTC. It is translated as CASNRGRGTLSYEQYF. Complete variable domain (other parts from reference TRBV11-2 and TRBJ2-7): EAGVAQSPRYKIIEKRQSVAFWCNPISGHATLYWYQQILGQGPKLLIQFQNNGVVDDSQLPKDRFSAERLKGVDSTLKIQPAKLEDSAVYLCASNRGRGTLSYEQYFGPGTRLTVT.